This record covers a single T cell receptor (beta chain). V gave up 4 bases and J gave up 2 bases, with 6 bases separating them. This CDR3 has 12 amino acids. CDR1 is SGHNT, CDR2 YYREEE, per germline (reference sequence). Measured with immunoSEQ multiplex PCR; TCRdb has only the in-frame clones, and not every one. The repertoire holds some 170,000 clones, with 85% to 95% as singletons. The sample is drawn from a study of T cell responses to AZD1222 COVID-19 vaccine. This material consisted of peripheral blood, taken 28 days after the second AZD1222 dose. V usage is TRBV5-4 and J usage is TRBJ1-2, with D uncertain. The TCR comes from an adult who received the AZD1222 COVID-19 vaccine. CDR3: CASSDPNYGYTF. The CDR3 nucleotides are TGTGCCAGCAGCGACCCCAACTATGGCTACACCTTC.